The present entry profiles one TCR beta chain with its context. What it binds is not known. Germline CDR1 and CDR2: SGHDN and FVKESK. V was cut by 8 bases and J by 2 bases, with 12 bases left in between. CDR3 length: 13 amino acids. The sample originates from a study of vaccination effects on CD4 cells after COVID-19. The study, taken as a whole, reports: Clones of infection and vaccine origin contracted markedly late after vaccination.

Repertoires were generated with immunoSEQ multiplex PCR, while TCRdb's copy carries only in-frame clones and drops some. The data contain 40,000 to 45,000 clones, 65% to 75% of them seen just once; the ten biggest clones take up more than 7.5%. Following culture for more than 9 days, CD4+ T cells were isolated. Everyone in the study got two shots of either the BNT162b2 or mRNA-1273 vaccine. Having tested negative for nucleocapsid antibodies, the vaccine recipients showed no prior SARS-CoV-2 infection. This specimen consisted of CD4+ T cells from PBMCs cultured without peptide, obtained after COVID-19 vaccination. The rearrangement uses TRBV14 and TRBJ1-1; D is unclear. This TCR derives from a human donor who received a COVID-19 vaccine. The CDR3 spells CASGRGINTEAFF. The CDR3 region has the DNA TGTGCCAGCGGGCGTGGGATAAACACTGAAGCTTTCTTT. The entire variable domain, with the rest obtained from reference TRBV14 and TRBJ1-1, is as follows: EAGVTQFPSHSVIEKGQTVTLRCDPISGHDNLYWYRRVMGKEIKFLLHFVKESKQDESGMPNNRFLAERTGGTYSTLKVQPAELEDSGVYFCASGRGINTEAFFGQGTRLTVV.